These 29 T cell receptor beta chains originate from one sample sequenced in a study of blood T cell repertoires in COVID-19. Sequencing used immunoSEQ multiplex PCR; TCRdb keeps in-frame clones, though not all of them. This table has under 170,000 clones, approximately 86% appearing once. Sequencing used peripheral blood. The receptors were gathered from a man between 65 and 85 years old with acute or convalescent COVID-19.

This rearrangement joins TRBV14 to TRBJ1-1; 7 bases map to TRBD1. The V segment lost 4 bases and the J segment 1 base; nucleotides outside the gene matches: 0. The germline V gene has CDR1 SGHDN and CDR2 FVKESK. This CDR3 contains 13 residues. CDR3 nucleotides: TGTGCCAGCAGCCGGACAGGGAACACTGAAGCTTTCTTT. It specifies CASSRTGNTEAFF.

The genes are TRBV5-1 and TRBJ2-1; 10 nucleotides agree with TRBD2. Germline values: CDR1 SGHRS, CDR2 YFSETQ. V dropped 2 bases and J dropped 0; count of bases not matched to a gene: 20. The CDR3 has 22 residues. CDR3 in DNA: TGCGCCAGCAGCTTCCCCTCCATTCGTCTAGCGGGGGACACCAACTCCTACAATGAGCAGTTCTTC. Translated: CASSFPSIRLAGDTNSYNEQFF.

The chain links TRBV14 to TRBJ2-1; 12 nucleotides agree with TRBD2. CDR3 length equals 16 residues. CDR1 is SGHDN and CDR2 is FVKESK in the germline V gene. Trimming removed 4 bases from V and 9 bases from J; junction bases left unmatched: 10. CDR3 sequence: CASSRRLAGASGEQFF. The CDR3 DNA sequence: TGTGCCAGCAGCCGCAGACTAGCGGGAGCCTCCGGTGAGCAGTTCTTC.

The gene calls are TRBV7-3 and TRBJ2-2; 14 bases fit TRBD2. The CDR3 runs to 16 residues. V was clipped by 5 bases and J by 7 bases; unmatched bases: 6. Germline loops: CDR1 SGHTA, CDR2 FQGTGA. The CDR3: CASSPGLAGVGGELFF. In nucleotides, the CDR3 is TGTGCCAGCAGCCCGGGACTAGCGGGAGTGGGCGGGGAGCTGTTTTTT.

In DNA form, the CDR3 reads TGTGCCAGCAGCTTCGGGACAGGTAGAAGGGAGACCCAGTACTTC. Its protein is CASSFGTGRRETQYF. The V and J genes are TRBV11-2 and TRBJ2-5; 8 bases fit TRBD1. CDR3 size: 15 residues. Germline lookup yields CDR1 SGHAT and CDR2 FQNNGV. The J segment lost 5 bases and the V segment lost 3 bases, leaving 8 bases of the junction unmatched.

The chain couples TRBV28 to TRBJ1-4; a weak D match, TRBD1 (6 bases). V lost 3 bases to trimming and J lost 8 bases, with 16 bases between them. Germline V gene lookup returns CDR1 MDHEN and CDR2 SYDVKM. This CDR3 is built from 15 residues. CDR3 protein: CASSFYRGLGEKLFF. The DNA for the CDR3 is TGTGCCAGCAGTTTTTATAGGGGGTTAGGGGAAAAACTGTTTTTT.

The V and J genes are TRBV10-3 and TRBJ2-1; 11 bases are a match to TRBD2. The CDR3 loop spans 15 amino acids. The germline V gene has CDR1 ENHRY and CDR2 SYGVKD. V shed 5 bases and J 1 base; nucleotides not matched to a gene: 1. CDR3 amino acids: CAISRLAGSYNEQFF. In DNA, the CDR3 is TGTGCCATCAGTCGACTAGCGGGATCCTACAATGAGCAGTTCTTC.

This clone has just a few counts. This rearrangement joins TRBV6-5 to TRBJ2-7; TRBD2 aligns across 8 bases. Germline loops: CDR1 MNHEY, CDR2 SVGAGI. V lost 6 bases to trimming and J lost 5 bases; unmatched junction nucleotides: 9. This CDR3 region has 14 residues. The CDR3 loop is CASSYQRENHEQYF. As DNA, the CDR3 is TGTGCCAGCAGCTATCAGCGGGAGAACCACGAGCAGTACTTC.

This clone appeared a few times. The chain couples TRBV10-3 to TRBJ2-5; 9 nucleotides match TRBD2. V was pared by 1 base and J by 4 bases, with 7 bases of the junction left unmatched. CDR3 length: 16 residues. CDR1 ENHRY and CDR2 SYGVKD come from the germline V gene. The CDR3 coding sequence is TGTGCCATCAGTGAGTGGGGCGGGAGGGATGGAGAGACCCAGTACTTC. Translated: CAISEWGGRDGETQYF.

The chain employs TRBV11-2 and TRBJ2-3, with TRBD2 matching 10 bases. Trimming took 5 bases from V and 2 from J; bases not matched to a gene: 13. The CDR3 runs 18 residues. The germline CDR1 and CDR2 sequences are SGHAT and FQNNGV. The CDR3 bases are TGTGCCAGCAGCCCCTTAGTATTAGCGGGAGGCCTCACAGATACGCAGTATTTT. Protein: CASSPLVLAGGLTDTQYF.

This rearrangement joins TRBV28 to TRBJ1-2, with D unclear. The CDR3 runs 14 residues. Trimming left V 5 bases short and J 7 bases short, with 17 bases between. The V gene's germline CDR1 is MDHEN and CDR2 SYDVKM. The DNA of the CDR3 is TGTGCCAGCAGTACAAGAGGAAGTACTTCTGGCTACACCTTC. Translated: CASSTRGSTSGYTF.

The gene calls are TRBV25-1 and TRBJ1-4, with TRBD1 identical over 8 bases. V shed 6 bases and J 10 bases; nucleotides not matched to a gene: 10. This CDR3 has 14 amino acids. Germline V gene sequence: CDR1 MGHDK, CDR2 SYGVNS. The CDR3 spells CASSYPGTGGKLFF. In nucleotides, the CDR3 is TGTGCCAGCAGCTACCCCGGGACAGGCGGAAAACTGTTTTTT. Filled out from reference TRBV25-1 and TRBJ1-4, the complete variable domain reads EADIYQTPRYLVIGTGKKITLECSQTMGHDKMYWYQQDPGMELHLIHYSYGVNSTEKGDLSSESTVSRIRTEHFPLTLESARPSHTSQYLCASSYPGTGGKLFFGSGTQLSVL.

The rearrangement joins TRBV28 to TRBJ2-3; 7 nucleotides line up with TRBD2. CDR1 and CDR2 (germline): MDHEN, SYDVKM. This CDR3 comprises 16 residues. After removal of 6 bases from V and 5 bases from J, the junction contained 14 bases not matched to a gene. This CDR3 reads CASSLSGTGLGDTQYF. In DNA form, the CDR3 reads TGTGCCAGCAGCTTAAGCGGGACGGGATTGGGAGATACGCAGTATTTT.

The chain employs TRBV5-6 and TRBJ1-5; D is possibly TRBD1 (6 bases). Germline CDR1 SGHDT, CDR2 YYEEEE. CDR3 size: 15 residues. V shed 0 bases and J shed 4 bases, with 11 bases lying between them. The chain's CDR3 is CASSLAGTINQPQHF. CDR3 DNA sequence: TGTGCCAGCAGCTTGGCCGGGACAATAAATCAGCCCCAGCATTTT.

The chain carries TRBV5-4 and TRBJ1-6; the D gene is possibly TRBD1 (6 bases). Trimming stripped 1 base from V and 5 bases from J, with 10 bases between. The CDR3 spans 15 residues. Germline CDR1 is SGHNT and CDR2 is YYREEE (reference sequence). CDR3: CASSLRQDNNSPLHF. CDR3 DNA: TGTGCCAGCAGCTTGCGACAGGACAATAATTCACCCCTCCACTTT.

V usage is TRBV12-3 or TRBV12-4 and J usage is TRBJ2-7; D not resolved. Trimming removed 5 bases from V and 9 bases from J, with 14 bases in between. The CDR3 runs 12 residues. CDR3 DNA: TGTGCCAGCAGTCCAAGACCCGCTAGGCAGTACTTC. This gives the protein CASSPRPARQYF.

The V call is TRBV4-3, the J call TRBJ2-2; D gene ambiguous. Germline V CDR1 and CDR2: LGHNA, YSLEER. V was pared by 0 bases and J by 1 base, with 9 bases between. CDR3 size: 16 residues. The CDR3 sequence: CASSQDRSGNTGELFF. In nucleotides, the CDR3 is TGCGCCAGCAGCCAAGATAGGTCAGGGAACACCGGGGAGCTGTTTTTT.

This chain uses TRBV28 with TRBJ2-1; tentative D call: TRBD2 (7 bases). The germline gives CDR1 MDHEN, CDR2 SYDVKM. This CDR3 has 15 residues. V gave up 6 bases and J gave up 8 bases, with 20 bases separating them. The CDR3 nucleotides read TGTGCCAGCAGCCAAGGGGGGGCAGGGGAGCATGAGCAGTTCTTC. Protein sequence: CASSQGGAGEHEQFF.

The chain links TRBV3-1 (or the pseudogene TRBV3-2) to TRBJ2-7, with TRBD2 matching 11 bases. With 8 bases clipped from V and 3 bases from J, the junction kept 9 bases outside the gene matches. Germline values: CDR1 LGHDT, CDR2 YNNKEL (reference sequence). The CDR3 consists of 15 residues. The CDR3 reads CASQRGTSGSYEQYF. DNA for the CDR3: TGTGCCAGCCAAAGGGGTACTAGCGGGAGCTACGAGCAGTACTTC.

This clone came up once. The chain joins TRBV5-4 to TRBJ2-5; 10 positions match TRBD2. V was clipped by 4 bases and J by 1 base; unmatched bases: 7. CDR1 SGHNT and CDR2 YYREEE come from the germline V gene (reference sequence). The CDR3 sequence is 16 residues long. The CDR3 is CASSAIAGGFQETQYF. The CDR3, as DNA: TGTGCCAGCAGCGCAATAGCGGGAGGATTCCAAGAGACCCAGTACTTC.

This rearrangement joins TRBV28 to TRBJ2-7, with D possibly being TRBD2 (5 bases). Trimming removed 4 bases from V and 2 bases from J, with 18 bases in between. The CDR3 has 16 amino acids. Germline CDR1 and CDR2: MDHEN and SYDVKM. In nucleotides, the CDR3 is TGTGCCAGCAGTTCCGCAGGACTGCCAAGGCCCTACGAGCAGTACTTC. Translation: CASSSAGLPRPYEQYF.

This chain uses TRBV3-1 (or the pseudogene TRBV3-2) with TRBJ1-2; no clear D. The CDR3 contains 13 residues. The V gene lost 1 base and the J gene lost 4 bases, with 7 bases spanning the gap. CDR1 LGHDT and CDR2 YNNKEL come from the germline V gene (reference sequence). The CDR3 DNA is TGTGCCAGCAGCCAAGTCCAGTTCTATGGCTACACCTTC. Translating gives CASSQVQFYGYTF.

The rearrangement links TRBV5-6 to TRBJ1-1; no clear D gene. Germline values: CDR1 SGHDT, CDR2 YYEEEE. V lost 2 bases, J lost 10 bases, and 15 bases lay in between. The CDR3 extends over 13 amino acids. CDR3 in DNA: TGTGCCAGCAGCTTATCTCTCATCATCGGAGCTTTCTTT. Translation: CASSLSLIIGAFF.

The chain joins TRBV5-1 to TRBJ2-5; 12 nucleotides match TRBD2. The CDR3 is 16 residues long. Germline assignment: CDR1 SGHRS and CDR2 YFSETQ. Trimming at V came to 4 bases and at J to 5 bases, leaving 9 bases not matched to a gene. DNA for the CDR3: TGCGCCAGCAGCCAAGAACTAGCGGGAGGCGAGGAGACCCAGTACTTC. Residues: CASSQELAGGEETQYF. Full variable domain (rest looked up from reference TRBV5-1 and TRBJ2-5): KAGVTQTPRYLIKTRGQQVTLSCSPISGHRSVSWYQQTPGQGLQFLFEYFSETQRNKGNFPGRFSGRQFSNSRSEMNVSTLELGDSALYLCASSQELAGGEETQYFGPGTRLLVL.

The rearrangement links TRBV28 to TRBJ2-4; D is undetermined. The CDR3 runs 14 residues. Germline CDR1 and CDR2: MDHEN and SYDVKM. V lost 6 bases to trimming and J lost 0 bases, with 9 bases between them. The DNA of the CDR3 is TGTGCCAGCAGCCCTGCGCTAGCCAAAAACATTCAGTACTTC. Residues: CASSPALAKNIQYF.

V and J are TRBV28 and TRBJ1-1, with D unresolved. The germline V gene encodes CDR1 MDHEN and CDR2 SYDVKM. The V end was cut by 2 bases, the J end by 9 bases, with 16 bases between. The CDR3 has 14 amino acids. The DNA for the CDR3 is TGTGCCAGCAGTTTAGGGCCGGGAGTCGGGAAAGCTTTCTTT. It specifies CASSLGPGVGKAFF.

The CDR3 coding sequence is TGTGCCAGCAGCTCGACAGCACTCGGGGAGCAGTACTTC. It yields the protein CASSSTALGEQYF. V usage is TRBV7-2 and J usage is TRBJ2-7; D might be TRBD1 (5 bases). The CDR3 sequence is 13 residues long. Germline V gene data show CDR1 as SGHTA and CDR2 as FQGNSA. The V end was cut by 4 bases, the J end by 7 bases, with 14 bases between.

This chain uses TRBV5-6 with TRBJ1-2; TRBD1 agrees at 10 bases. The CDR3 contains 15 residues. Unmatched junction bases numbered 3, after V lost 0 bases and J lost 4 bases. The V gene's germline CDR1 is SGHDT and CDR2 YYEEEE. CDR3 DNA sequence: TGTGCCAGCAGCTTGGGACGGGACAGGGGCTATGGCTACACCTTC. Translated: CASSLGRDRGYGYTF.

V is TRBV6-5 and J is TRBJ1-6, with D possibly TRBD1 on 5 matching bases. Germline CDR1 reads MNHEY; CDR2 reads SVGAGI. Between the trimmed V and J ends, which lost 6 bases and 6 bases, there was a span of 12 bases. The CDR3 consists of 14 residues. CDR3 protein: CASRETAVNSPLHF. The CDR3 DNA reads TGTGCCAGCAGAGAGACAGCCGTTAATTCACCCCTCCACTTT.